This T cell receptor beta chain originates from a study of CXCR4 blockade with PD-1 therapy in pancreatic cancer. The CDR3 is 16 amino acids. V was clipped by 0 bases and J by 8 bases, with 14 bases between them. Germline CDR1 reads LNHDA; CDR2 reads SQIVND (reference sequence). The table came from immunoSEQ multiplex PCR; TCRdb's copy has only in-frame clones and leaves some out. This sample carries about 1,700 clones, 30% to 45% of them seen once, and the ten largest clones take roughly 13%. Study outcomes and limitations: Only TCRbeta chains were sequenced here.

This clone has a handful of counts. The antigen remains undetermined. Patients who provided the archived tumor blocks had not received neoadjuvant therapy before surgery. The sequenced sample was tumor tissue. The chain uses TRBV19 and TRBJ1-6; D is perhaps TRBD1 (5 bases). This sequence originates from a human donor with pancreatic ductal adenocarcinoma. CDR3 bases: TGTGCCAGTAGTATAGAGAGAGGGGCGCGTCATTCACCCCTCCACTTT. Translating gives CASSIERGARHSPLHF.